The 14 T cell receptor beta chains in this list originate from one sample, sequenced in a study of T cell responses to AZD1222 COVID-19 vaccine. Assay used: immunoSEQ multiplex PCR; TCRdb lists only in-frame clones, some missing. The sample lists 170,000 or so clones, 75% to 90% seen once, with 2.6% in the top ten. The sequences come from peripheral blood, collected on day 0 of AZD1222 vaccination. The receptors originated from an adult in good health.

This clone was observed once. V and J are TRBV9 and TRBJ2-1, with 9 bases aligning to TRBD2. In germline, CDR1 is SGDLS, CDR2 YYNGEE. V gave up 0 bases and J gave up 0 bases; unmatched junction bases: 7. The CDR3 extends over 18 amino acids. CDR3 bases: TGTGCCAGCAGCGTAGATGCTAGCGGGACCAGCTCCTACAATGAGCAGTTCTTC. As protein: CASSVDASGTSSYNEQFF. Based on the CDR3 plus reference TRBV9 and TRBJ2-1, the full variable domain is DSGVTQTPKHLITATGQRVTLRCSPRSGDLSVYWYQQSLDQGLQFLIQYYNGEERAKGNILERFSAQQFPDLHSELNLSSLELGDSALYFCASSVDASGTSSYNEQFFGPGTRLTVL.

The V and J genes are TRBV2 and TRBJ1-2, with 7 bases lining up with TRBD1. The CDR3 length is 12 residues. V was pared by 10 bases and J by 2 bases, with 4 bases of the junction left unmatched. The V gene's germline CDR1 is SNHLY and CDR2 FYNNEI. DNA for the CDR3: TGTGCCACCACGGGACAGAACTATGGCTACACCTTC. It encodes CATTGQNYGYTF.

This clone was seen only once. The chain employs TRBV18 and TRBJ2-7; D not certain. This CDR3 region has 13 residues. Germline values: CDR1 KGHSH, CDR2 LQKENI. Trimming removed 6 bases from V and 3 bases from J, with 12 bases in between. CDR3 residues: CASSYAVGYEQYF. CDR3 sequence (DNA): TGTGCCAGCTCCTACGCGGTGGGCTACGAGCAGTACTTC.

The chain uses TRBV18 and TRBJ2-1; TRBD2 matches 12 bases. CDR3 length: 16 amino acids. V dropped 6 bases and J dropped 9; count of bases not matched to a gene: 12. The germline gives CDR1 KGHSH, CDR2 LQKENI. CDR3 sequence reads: CASSRRAGLAGSEQFF. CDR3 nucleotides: TGTGCCAGCTCTCGTCGGGCGGGACTAGCGGGTTCTGAGCAGTTCTTC.

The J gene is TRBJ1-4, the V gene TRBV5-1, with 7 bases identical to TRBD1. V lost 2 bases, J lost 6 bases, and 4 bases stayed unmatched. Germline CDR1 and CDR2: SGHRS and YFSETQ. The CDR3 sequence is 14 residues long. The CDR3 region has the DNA TGCGCCAGCAGCTTAAGGGGGCTAGATGAAAAACTGTTTTTT. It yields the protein CASSLRGLDEKLFF.

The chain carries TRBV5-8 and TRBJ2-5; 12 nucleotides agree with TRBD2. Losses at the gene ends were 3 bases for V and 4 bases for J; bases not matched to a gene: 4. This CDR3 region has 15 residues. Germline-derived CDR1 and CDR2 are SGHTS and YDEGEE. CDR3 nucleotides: TGTGCCAGCAGCTGGTTGACTAGCGGGAGAGAGACCCAGTACTTC. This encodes CASSWLTSGRETQYF.

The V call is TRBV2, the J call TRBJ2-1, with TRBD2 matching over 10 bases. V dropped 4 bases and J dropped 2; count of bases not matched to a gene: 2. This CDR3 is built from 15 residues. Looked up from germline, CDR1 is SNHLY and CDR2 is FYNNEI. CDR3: CASSATSGTYNEQFF. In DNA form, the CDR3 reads TGTGCCAGCAGTGCTACTAGCGGGACCTACAATGAGCAGTTCTTC.

Written as DNA, the CDR3 is TGTGCCAGCTCACCAGACACGGCTAGCACAGATACGCAGTATTTT. Translation gives CASSPDTASTDTQYF. The chain recombines TRBV18 with TRBJ2-3; the D is unclear. CDR1 is KGHSH and CDR2 is LQKENI in the germline V gene. The CDR3 covers 15 residues. Trimming pared 2 bases from V and 0 bases from J, leaving 9 bases between.

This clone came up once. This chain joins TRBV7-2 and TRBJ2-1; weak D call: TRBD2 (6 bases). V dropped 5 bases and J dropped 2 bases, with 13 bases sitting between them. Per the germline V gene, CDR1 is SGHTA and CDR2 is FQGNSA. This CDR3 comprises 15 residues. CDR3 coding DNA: TGTGCCAGCAGCAACTACGGGACTCCCTACAATGAGCAGTTCTTC. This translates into CASSNYGTPYNEQFF.

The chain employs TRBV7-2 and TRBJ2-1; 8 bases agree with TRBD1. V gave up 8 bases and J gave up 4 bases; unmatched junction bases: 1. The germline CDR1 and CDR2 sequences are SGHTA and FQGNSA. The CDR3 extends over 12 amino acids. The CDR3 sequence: CASGQGYNEQFF. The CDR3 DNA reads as TGTGCCAGCGGACAGGGTTACAATGAGCAGTTCTTC.

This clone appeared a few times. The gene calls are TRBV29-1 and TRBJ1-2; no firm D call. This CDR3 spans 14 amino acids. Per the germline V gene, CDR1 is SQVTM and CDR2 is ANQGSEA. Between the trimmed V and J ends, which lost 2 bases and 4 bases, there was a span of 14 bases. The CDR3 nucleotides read TGCAGCGTTGAATATCCAGCCATGGGCTATGGCTACACCTTC. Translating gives CSVEYPAMGYGYTF.

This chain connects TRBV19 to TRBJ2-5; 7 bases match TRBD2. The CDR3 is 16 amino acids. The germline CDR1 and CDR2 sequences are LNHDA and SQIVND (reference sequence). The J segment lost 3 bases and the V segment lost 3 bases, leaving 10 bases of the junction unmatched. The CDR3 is CASSIWSGTKKETQYF. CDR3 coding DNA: TGTGCCAGTAGTATTTGGAGCGGGACTAAAAAAGAGACCCAGTACTTC.

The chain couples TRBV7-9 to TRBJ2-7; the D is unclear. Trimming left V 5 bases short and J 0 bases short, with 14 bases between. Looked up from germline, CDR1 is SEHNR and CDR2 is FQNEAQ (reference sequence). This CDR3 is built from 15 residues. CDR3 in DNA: TGTGCCAGCAGCAATGAAGGAGTCGGCTCCTACGAGCAGTACTTC. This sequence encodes CASSNEGVGSYEQYF.

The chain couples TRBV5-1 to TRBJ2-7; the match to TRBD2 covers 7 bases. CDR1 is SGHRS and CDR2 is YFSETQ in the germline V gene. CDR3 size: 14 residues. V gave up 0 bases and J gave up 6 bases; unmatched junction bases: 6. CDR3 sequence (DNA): TGCGCCAGCAGCTTGGAGGGAGGGCCGGGCGAGCAGTACTTC. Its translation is CASSLEGGPGEQYF.